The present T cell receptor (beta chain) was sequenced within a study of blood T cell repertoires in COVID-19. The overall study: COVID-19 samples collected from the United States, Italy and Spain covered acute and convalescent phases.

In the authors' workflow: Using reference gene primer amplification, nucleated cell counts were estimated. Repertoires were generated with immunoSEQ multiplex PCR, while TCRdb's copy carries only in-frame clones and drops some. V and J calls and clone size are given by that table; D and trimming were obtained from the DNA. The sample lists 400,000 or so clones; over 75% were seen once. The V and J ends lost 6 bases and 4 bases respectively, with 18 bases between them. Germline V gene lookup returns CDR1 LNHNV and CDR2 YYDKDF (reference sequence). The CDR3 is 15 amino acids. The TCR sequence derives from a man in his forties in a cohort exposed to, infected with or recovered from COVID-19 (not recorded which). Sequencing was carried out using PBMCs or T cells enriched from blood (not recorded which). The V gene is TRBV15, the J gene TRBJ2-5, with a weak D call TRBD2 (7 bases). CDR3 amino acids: CATRTGGGGGETQYF. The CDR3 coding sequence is TGTGCCACCAGAACGGGGGGCGGGGGTGGAGAGACCCAGTACTTC. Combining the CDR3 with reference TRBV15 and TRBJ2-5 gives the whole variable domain DAMVIQNPRYQVTQFGKPVTLSCSQTLNHNVMYWYQQKSSQAPKLLFHYYDKDFNNEADTPDNFQSRRPNTSFCFLDIRSPGLGDTAMYLCATRTGGGGGETQYFGPGTRLLVL.